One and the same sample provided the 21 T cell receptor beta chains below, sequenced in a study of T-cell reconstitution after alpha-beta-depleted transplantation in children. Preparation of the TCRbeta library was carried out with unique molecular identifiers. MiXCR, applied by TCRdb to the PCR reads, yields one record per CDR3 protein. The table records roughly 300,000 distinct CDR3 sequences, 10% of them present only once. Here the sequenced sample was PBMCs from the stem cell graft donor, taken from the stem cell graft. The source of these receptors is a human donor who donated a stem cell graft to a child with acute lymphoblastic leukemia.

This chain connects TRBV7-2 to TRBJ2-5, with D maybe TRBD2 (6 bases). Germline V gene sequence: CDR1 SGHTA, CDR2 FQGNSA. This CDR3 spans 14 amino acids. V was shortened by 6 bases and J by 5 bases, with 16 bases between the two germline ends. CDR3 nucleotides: TGTGCCAGCAGTCGCCGACTAGTAATCGAGACCCAGTACTTC. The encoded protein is CASSRRLVIETQYF.

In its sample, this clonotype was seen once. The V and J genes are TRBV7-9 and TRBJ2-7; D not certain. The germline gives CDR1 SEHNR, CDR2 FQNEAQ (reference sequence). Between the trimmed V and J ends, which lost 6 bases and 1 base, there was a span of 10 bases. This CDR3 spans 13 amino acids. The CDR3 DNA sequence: TGTGCCAGCAGTTTCGTCAAGTCCTACGAGCAGTACTTC. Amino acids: CASSFVKSYEQYF.

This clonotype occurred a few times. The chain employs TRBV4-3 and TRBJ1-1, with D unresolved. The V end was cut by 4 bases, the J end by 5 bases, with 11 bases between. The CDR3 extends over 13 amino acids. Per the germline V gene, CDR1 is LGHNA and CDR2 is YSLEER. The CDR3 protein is CASSPGVYTEAFF. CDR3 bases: TGCGCCAGCAGCCCCGGGGTTTATACTGAAGCTTTCTTT.

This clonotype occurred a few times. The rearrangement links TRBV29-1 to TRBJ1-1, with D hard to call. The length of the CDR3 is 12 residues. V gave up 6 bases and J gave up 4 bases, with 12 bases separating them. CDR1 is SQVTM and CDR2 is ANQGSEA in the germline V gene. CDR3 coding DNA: TGCAGCGTCCTTTGGTCGAGCACTGAAGCTTTCTTT. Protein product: CSVLWSSTEAFF.

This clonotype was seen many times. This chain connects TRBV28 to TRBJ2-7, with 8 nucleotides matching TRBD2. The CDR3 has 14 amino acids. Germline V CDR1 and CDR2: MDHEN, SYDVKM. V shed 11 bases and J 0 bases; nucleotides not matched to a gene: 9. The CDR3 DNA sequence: TGTGCCTCGACGCGAGCGGGAGACTCCTACGAGCAGTACTTC. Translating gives CASTRAGDSYEQYF.

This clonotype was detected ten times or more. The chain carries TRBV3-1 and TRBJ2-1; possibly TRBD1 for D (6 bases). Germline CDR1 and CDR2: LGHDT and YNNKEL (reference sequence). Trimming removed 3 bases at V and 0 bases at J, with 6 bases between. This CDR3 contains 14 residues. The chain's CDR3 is CASSHRGSYNEQFF. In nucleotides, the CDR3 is TGTGCCAGCAGCCACAGGGGCTCCTACAATGAGCAGTTCTTC.

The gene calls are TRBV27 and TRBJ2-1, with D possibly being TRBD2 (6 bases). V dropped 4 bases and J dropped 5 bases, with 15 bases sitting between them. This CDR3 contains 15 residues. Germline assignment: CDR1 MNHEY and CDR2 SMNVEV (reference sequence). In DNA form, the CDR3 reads TGTGCCAGCAGTTCGGTTTTAGCGGACGACAATGAGCAGTTCTTC. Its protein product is CASSSVLADDNEQFF.

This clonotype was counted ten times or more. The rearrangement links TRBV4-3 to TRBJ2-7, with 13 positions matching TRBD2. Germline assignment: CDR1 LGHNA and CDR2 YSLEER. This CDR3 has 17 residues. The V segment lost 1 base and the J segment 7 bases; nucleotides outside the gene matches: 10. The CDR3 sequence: CASSQVYGLAGVWEQYF. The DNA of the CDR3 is TGCGCCAGCAGCCAAGTGTATGGACTAGCGGGAGTCTGGGAGCAGTACTTC.

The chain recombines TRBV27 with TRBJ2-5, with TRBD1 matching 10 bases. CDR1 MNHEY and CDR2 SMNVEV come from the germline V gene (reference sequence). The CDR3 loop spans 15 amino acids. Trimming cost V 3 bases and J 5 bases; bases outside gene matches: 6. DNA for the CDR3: TGTGCCAGCAGTTTTCCCGACAGGGGGCAGGAGACCCAGTACTTC. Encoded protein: CASSFPDRGQETQYF.

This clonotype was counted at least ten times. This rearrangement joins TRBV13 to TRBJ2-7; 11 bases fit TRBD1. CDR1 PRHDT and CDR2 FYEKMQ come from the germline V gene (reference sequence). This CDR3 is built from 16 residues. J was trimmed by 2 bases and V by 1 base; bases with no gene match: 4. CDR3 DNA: TGTGCCAGCAGCTTAGCCGGACAGGGGGCGGCCTACGAGCAGTACTTC. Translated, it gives CASSLAGQGAAYEQYF.

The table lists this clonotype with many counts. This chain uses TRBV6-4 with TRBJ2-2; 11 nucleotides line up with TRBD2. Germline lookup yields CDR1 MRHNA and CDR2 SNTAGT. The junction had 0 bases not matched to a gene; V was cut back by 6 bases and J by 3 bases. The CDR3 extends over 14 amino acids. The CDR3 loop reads CASRLAGDTGELFF. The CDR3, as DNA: TGTGCCAGCAGACTAGCGGGAGACACCGGGGAGCTGTTTTTT.

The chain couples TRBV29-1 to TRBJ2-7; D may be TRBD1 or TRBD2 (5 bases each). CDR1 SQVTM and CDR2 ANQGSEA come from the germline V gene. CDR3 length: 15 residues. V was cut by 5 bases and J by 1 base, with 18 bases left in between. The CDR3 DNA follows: TGCAGCGTTATTTCGGGGCAAGAAGCATCCTACGAGCAGTACTTC. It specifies CSVISGQEASYEQYF.

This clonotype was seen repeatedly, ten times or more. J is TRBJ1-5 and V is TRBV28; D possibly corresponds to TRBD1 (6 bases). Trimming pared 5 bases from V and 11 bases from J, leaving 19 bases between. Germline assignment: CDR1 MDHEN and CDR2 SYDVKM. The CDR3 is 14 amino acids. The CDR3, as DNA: TGTGCCAGCAGTCTCACCCGGACAGCCTCTTCCCAGCATTTT. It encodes CASSLTRTASSQHF.

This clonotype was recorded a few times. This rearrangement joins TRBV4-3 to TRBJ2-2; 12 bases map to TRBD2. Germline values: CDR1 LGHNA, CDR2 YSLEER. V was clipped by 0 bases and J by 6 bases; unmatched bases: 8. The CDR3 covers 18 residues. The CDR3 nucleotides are TGCGCCAGCAGCCAAGACCCTAGCGGGAGGGCTCGGTCCGGGGAGCTGTTTTTT. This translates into CASSQDPSGRARSGELFF.

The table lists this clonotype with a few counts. The CDR3 DNA sequence: TGCGCCAGCAGCTTGTATCCGGACAGAAACACCGGGGAGCTGTTTTTT. This gives the protein CASSLYPDRNTGELFF. The chain links TRBV5-1 to TRBJ2-2, with D possibly being TRBD1 (6 bases). The CDR3 length is 16 residues. Germline V gene sequence: CDR1 SGHRS, CDR2 YFSETQ. Trimming took 1 base from V and 2 from J, leaving 12 bases between them.

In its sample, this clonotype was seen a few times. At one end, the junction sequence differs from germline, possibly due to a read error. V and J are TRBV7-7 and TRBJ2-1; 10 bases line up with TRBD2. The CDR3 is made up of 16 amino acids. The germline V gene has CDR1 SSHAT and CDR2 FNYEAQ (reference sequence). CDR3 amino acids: CASSLRPSGSLNEQFF. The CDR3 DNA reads TGTGCTAGCAGCTTACGGCCTAGCGGGAGTCTCAATGAGCAGTTCTTC.

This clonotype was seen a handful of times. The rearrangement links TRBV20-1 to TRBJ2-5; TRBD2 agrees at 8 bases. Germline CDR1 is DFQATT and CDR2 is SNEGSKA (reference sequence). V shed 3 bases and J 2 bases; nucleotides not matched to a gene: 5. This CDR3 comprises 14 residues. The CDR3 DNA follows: TGCAGTGCTAGTCGGGTAGCGGGACAAGAGACCCAGTACTTC. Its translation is CSASRVAGQETQYF.

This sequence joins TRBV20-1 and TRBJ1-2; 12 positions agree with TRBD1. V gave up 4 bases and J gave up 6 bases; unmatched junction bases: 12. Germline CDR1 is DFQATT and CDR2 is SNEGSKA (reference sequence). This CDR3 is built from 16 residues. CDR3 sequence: CSAKTGTGGFVDGYTF. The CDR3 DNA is TGCAGTGCTAAAACCGGGACAGGGGGCTTCGTTGATGGCTACACCTTC.

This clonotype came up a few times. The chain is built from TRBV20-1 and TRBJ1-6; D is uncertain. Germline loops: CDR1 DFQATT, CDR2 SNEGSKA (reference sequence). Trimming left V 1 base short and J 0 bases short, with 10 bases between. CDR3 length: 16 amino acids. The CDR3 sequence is CSARAIGSSYNSPLHF. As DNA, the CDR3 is TGCAGTGCTAGAGCGATAGGAAGCTCCTATAATTCACCCCTCCACTTT.

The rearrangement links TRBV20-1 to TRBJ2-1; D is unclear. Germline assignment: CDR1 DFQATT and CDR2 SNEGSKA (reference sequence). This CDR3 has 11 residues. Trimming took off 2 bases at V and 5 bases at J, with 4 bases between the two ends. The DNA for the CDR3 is TGCAGTGCTAGACTGGACAATGAGCAGTTCTTC. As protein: CSARLDNEQFF.

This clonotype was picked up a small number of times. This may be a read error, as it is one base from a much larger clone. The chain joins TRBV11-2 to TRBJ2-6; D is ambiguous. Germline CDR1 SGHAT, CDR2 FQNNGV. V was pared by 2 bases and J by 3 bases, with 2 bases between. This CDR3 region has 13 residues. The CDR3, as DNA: TGTGCCAGCAGCTTATTTGGGGCCAACGTCCTGACTTTC. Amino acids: CASSLFGANVLTF.